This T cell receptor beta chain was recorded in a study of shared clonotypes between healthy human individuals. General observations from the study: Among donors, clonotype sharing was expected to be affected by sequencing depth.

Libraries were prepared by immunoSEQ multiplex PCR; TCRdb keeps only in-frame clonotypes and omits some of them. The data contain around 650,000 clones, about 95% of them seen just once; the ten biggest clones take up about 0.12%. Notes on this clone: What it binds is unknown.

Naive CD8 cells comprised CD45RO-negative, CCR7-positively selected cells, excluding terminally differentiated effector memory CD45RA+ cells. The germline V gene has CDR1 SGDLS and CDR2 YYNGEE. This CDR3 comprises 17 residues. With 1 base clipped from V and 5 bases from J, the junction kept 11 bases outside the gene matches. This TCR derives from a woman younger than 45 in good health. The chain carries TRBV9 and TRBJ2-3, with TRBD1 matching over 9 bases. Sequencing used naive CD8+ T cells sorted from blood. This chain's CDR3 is CASSVPPGQGGGDTQYF. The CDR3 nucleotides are TGTGCCAGCAGCGTACCCCCGGGACAGGGAGGCGGAGATACGCAGTATTTT.